These T cell receptor beta chains were read from a single sample in a study of blood T cell repertoires in COVID-19. Some clones are missing from TCRdb's copy, which holds only in-frame ones; the method was immunoSEQ multiplex PCR. The sample includes tens of thousands of clones, nearly 95% of them seen just once. The sequencing sample was made of peripheral blood. The origin of the receptors is a human donor with active COVID-19. The donor label of this sample is uncertain. Each CDR3 is given with its conserved first and last residue. A D gene is named only where the DNA matches it firmly. The size field is filled for only some rows; it gives once, few, many or a size class.

V: TRBV14
D: NA
J: TRBJ2-7
size: NA
CDR3: CASSPRGLRSSYEQYF
DNA: TGTGCCAGCAGCCCAAGGGGACTTAGGAGCTCCTACGAGCAGTACTTC

V: TRBV12-5
D: NA
J: TRBJ2-5
size: NA
CDR3: CASRAGGETQYF
DNA: TGTGCTAGTCGAGCTGGGGGGGAGACCCAGTACTTC

V: TRBV7-9
D: NA
J: TRBJ1-1
size: once
CDR3: CASSFGRGRPNTEAFF
DNA: TGTGCCAGCAGCTTCGGCAGGGGCCGACCGAACACTGAAGCTTTCTTT

V: TRBV29-1
D: NA
J: TRBJ2-1
size: NA
CDR3: CSVEVGTSNEQFF
DNA: TGCAGCGTTGAAGTCGGGACATCCAATGAGCAGTTCTTC

V: TRBV6-5
D: NA
J: TRBJ2-1
size: NA
CDR3: CASSSGSTTMKQFF
DNA: TGTGCCAGCAGTTCTGGGAGTACTACAATGAAGCAGTTCTTC

V: TRBV29-1
D: NA
J: TRBJ2-7
size: once
CDR3: CSASGGGSSYEQYF
DNA: TGCAGCGCCTCAGGGGGCGGGAGCTCCTACGAGCAGTACTTC

V: TRBV6-6
D: NA
J: TRBJ2-5
size: NA
CDR3: CASSYGAVGETQYF
DNA: TGTGCCAGCAGTTACGGAGCCGTTGGAGAGACCCAGTACTTC

V: TRBV6-5
D: NA
J: TRBJ2-2
size: NA
CDR3: CASSLNTGELFF
DNA: TGTGCCAGCAGTTTAAACACCGGGGAGCTGTTTTTT

V: TRBV28
D: TRBD2
J: TRBJ2-7
size: NA
CDR3: CASSPASGIVYEQYF
DNA: TGTGCCAGCAGTCCGGCGAGCGGGATAGTCTACGAGCAGTACTTC

V: TRBV28
D: NA
J: TRBJ1-1
size: once
CDR3: CASSLPRGSNTEAFF
DNA: TGTGCCAGCAGTTTACCACGGGGGTCAAATACTGAAGCTTTCTTT

V: TRBV12-3/TRBV12-4
D: NA
J: TRBJ1-2
size: once
CDR3: CASSAVRNYGYTF
DNA: TGTGCCAGCAGTGCTGTCCGGAACTATGGCTACACCTTC

V: TRBV29-1
D: TRBD2
J: TRBJ2-1
size: NA
CDR3: CSASLAGWQSNEQFF
DNA: TGCAGCGCCTCGTTAGCGGGGTGGCAGAGCAATGAGCAGTTCTTC

V: TRBV2
D: NA
J: TRBJ2-5
size: NA
CDR3: CASSESVARRGQYF
DNA: TGTGCCAGCAGTGAATCGGTGGCCCGACGGGGCCAGTACTTC

V: TRBV11-3
D: NA
J: TRBJ2-3
size: NA
CDR3: CASSSYRALTDTQYF
DNA: TGTGCCAGCAGTTCATACAGGGCTTTGACAGATACGCAGTATTTT

V: TRBV7-2
D: TRBD2
J: TRBJ2-3
size: NA
CDR3: CASSPRERGRTDTQYF
DNA: TGTGCCAGCAGCCCCCGAGAGCGGGGGAGGACAGATACGCAGTATTTT

V: TRBV5-1
D: TRBD2
J: TRBJ2-3
size: NA
CDR3: CASSLAPGTRFSTDTQYF
DNA: TGCGCCAGCAGCTTGGCCCCCGGGACTAGATTTAGCACAGATACGCAGTATTTT

V: TRBV7-2
D: NA
J: TRBJ1-2
size: once
CDR3: CASSLDSGGLHYGYTF
DNA: TGTGCCAGCAGCTTAGACTCGGGAGGCTTACACTATGGCTACACCTTC

V: TRBV6-2/TRBV6-3
D: TRBD2
J: TRBJ2-7
size: few
CDR3: CASSYGGLADEQYF
DNA: TGTGCCAGCAGTTACGGGGGACTAGCGGACGAGCAGTACTTC

V: TRBV5-1
D: TRBD1
J: TRBJ1-2
size: NA
CDR3: CASSLAGTAYGYTF
DNA: TGCGCCAGCAGCTTGGCCGGGACAGCCTATGGCTACACCTTC

V: TRBV6-5
D: NA
J: TRBJ1-1
size: NA
CDR3: CASRTDSRRTEAFF
DNA: TGTGCCAGCAGGACTGACAGCCGCAGGACTGAAGCTTTCTTT

V: TRBV4-3
D: NA
J: TRBJ2-7
size: NA
CDR3: CASSQDPAGNYEQYF
DNA: TGCGCCAGCAGCCAAGATCCGGCAGGGAACTACGAGCAGTACTTC

V: TRBV2
D: TRBD1
J: TRBJ1-2
size: NA
CDR3: CASRVGQGSIGYTF
DNA: TGTGCCAGCAGAGTCGGACAGGGAAGTATTGGCTACACCTTC

V: TRBV7-2
D: NA
J: TRBJ1-3
size: NA
CDR3: CASSLGLPSSGNTIYF
DNA: TGTGCCAGCAGCTTAGGGCTCCCCAGCTCTGGAAACACCATATATTTT

V: TRBV12-5
D: TRBD2
J: TRBJ2-5
size: NA
CDR3: CASGLEGTSGGPRQETQYF
DNA: TGTGCTAGTGGTTTGGAAGGGACTAGCGGGGGGCCGCGCCAAGAGACCCAGTACTTC

V: TRBV19
D: TRBD2
J: TRBJ2-7
size: NA
CDR3: CASRQSGRAGEQYF
DNA: TGTGCCAGCCGACAGAGCGGGAGGGCCGGCGAGCAGTACTTC

V: TRBV7-8
D: NA
J: TRBJ1-5
size: NA
CDR3: CASSLAGSNQPQHF
DNA: TGTGCCAGCAGCTTAGCCGGGAGCAATCAGCCCCAGCATTTT

V: TRBV14
D: NA
J: TRBJ2-1
size: NA
CDR3: CASAWDWSWEQFF
DNA: TGTGCCAGCGCATGGGACTGGTCCTGGGAGCAGTTCTTC

V: TRBV19
D: TRBD1
J: TRBJ2-5
size: NA
CDR3: CASSKDRGETQYF
DNA: TGTGCCAGTAGTAAGGACAGGGGAGAGACCCAGTACTTC

V: TRBV19
D: NA
J: TRBJ1-5
size: NA
CDR3: CASSISRSNQPQHF
DNA: TGTGCCAGTAGTATCAGTCGAAGCAATCAGCCCCAGCATTTT

V: TRBV19
D: TRBD1
J: TRBJ2-5
size: once
CDR3: CASSIDGQGRETQYF
DNA: TGTGCCAGTAGTATAGACGGACAGGGGAGGGAGACCCAGTACTTC

V: TRBV2
D: NA
J: TRBJ2-5
size: NA
CDR3: CASINNRGETQYF
DNA: TGTGCCAGCATTAACAACCGCGGGGAGACCCAGTACTTC

V: TRBV4-1
D: TRBD2
J: TRBJ2-3
size: once
CDR3: CASSEASSGVGGGDTQYF
DNA: TGCGCCAGCAGCGAAGCCTCCTCGGGGGTCGGGGGGGGAGATACGCAGTATTTT

V: TRBV7-2
D: NA
J: TRBJ2-3
size: NA
CDR3: CASSLDGTRADTQYF
DNA: TGTGCCAGCAGCTTAGACGGGACTCGAGCCGATACGCAGTATTTT

V: TRBV6-2/TRBV6-3
D: NA
J: TRBJ2-1
size: NA
CDR3: CASSYAPPGSSYNEQFF
DNA: TGTGCCAGCAGTTACGCCCCCCCAGGTAGCTCCTACAATGAGCAGTTCTTC

V: TRBV10-3
D: NA
J: TRBJ1-5
size: NA
CDR3: CAISGQGKEPQHF
DNA: TGTGCCATCAGTGGCCAGGGGAAGGAGCCCCAGCATTTT

V: TRBV9
D: NA
J: TRBJ2-7
size: NA
CDR3: CASSVTQVVDEQYF
DNA: TGTGCCAGCAGCGTCACTCAGGTGGTGGACGAGCAGTACTTC

V: TRBV24-1
D: TRBD2
J: TRBJ2-2
size: NA
CDR3: CATSTSGGGTGELFF
DNA: TGTGCCACCAGCACTAGCGGGGGGGGCACCGGGGAGCTGTTTTTT

V: TRBV24-1
D: NA
J: TRBJ1-3
size: NA
CDR3: CATSDSVTGTSGNTIYF
DNA: TGTGCCACCAGTGATTCGGTCACCGGGACATCTGGAAACACCATATATTTT

V: TRBV15
D: TRBD2
J: TRBJ2-5
size: NA
CDR3: CATSRDRGGLEETQYF
DNA: TGTGCCACCAGCAGAGATCGGGGGGGCCTAGAAGAGACCCAGTACTTC

V: TRBV6-6
D: TRBD1
J: TRBJ1-3
size: NA
CDR3: CASSPGTASGGNTIYF
DNA: TGTGCCAGCAGCCCAGGGACAGCATCAGGGGGAAACACCATATATTTT

V: TRBV6-1
D: TRBD1
J: TRBJ1-5
size: NA
CDR3: CASSEETGYQPQHF
DNA: TGTGCCAGCAGTGAAGAGACAGGGTATCAGCCCCAGCATTTT

V: TRBV29-1
D: NA
J: TRBJ2-7
size: NA
CDR3: CSVEFRRGEQYF
DNA: TGCAGCGTTGAGTTCCGGCGAGGCGAGCAGTACTTC

V: TRBV5-1
D: NA
J: TRBJ2-3
size: NA
CDR3: CASSPEGWGDTDTQYF
DNA: TGCGCCAGCAGCCCGGAGGGTTGGGGTGACACAGATACGCAGTATTTT

V: TRBV5-1
D: TRBD2
J: TRBJ2-2
size: once
CDR3: CASSPLAGDYTGELFF
DNA: TGCGCCAGCAGCCCCTTAGCGGGGGATTACACCGGGGAGCTGTTTTTT

V: TRBV27
D: NA
J: TRBJ2-7
size: NA
CDR3: CASSAKPRGSYEQYF
DNA: TGTGCCAGCAGTGCGAAGCCCCGAGGGTCCTACGAGCAGTACTTC

V: TRBV5-1
D: TRBD2
J: TRBJ2-1
size: NA
CDR3: CASSRRTGPGGNNEQFF
DNA: TGCGCCAGCAGCCGGCGCACGGGACCGGGAGGGAACAATGAGCAGTTCTTC

V: TRBV5-1
D: NA
J: TRBJ2-1
size: NA
CDR3: CASSLRTIENEQFF
DNA: TGCGCCAGCAGCCTTAGGACTATCGAAAATGAGCAGTTCTTC

V: TRBV10-3
D: NA
J: TRBJ2-5
size: once
CDR3: CAISGTQETQYF
DNA: TGTGCCATCAGTGGGACACAAGAGACCCAGTACTTC

V: TRBV19
D: NA
J: TRBJ1-5
size: NA
CDR3: CASSQMGGPGNQPQHF
DNA: TGTGCCAGTAGCCAAATGGGGGGGCCAGGCAATCAGCCCCAGCATTTT

V: TRBV5-4
D: NA
J: TRBJ2-7
size: few
CDR3: CASTRGADSYEQYF
DNA: TGTGCCAGCACACGGGGGGCGGACTCCTACGAGCAGTACTTC

V: TRBV28
D: TRBD2
J: TRBJ2-7
size: NA
CDR3: CASSFFGLAGGSLGYEQYF
DNA: TGTGCCAGCAGTTTTTTTGGACTAGCGGGAGGATCCCTGGGCTACGAGCAGTACTTC

V: TRBV18
D: NA
J: TRBJ1-1
size: once
CDR3: CASSPDSGEAFF
DNA: TGTGCCAGCTCACCCGATTCGGGTGAAGCTTTCTTT

V: TRBV19
D: NA
J: TRBJ2-6
size: NA
CDR3: CASSVASAGGANVLTF
DNA: TGTGCCAGTAGTGTTGCATCGGCGGGGGGGGCCAACGTCCTGACTTTC

V: TRBV7-9
D: NA
J: TRBJ2-3
size: NA
CDR3: CASSLLAADTQYF
DNA: TGTGCCAGCAGCTTACTAGCCGCAGATACGCAGTATTTT

V: TRBV2
D: NA
J: TRBJ1-2
size: NA
CDR3: CASPRGRSDYTF
DNA: TGTGCCAGCCCCAGGGGACGGTCGGACTACACCTTC